Listed below are T cell receptor beta chains from one sample, sequenced in a study of cytomegalovirus exposure and HLA in healthy donors. Clones were sequenced by immunoSEQ multiplex PCR, and TCRdb holds only the in-frame ones, with some missing. The table lists around 97,000 clones, approximately 64% of them singletons, with less than 3.5% in the top ten. The specimen sequenced was PBMCs. The receptor set was obtained from a woman in her forties or fifties in good health and CMV-seronegative. Each CDR3 is given with its conserved first and last residue. A D gene is named only where the DNA matches it firmly. Clone sizes are given selectively: once, few, many, or a class where the clone is expanded.

J: TRBJ2-6; size: -; D: -; V: TRBV28; DNA: TGTGCCAGCAGGCCGAGGGACTCTGGGGCCAACGTCCTGACTTTC; CDR3: CASRPRDSGANVLTF
J: TRBJ2-2; size: few; D: -; V: TRBV5-1; DNA: TGCGCCAGCAGCTTGGACACGAGGACCGGGGAGCTGTTTTTT; CDR3: CASSLDTRTGELFF
J: TRBJ2-1; size: -; D: TRBD2; V: TRBV11-3; DNA: TGTGCCAGCGGGCCCGTAGCGGGAGGGCCCGGTGAGCAGTTCTTC; CDR3: CASGPVAGGPGEQFF
J: TRBJ2-1; size: -; D: TRBD2; V: TRBV7-9; DNA: TGTGCCAGCAGCGTAGACGAGGGACTAGCGGAGAATGAGCAGTTCTTC; CDR3: CASSVDEGLAENEQFF
J: TRBJ1-2; size: -; D: -; V: TRBV30; DNA: TGTGCCTGGAGTGGAGGACAGATCTATGGCTACACCTTC; CDR3: CAWSGGQIYGYTF
J: TRBJ1-3; size: -; D: -; V: TRBV11-2; DNA: TGTGCCAGCAGCTTAGCCGGGCTAGCTGACAACTCTGGAAACACCATATATTTT; CDR3: CASSLAGLADNSGNTIYF
J: TRBJ2-3; size: few; D: -; V: TRBV9; DNA: TGTGCCAGCAGCGTAAATCCGGGAGATACGCAGTATTTT; CDR3: CASSVNPGDTQYF
J: TRBJ2-6; size: -; D: TRBD2; V: TRBV28; DNA: TGTGCCAGCACCGATGGAGCGGGAGGGATGGCTGGGGCCAACGTCCTGACTTTC; CDR3: CASTDGAGGMAGANVLTF
J: TRBJ2-3; size: -; D: TRBD2; V: TRBV11-3; DNA: TGTGCCAGCAGCCCAGGGACTAGCGCAGATACGCAGTATTTT; CDR3: CASSPGTSADTQYF
J: TRBJ2-5; size: -; D: TRBD2; V: TRBV10-3; DNA: TGTGCCATCAGTGAGTCGGGGACTACGGAAGAGACCCAGTACTTC; CDR3: CAISESGTTEETQYF
J: TRBJ2-1; size: -; D: TRBD1; V: TRBV19; DNA: TGTGCCAGTAGGCCAGGGGGCCCCTACAATGAGCAGTTCTTC; CDR3: CASRPGGPYNEQFF
J: TRBJ2-3; size: -; D: -; V: TRBV27; DNA: TGTGCCAGCAGTCTTTCGGTGCCAGATACGCAGTATTTT; CDR3: CASSLSVPDTQYF
J: TRBJ1-5; size: -; D: -; V: TRBV30; DNA: TGTGCCTGGAGTGTAGGGGGCAATCAGCCCCAGCATTTT; CDR3: CAWSVGGNQPQHF
J: TRBJ1-2; size: -; D: -; V: TRBV6-1; DNA: TGTGCCAGCAGCGAATACCCCACAGGCGCAGGGGGCTACACCTTC; CDR3: CASSEYPTGAGGYTF
J: TRBJ2-3; size: -; D: -; V: TRBV7-6; DNA: TGTGCCAGTAAACCGGGACTCGGGGGTAGCACAGATACGCAGTATTTT; CDR3: CASKPGLGGSTDTQYF
J: TRBJ1-2; size: few; D: -; V: TRBV18; DNA: TGTGCCAGCTCACCACAGGGGGTGGATAACTATGGCTACACCTTC; CDR3: CASSPQGVDNYGYTF
J: TRBJ2-7; size: -; D: -; V: TRBV2; DNA: TGTGCCAGCCTGCAAGACTATACCTACGAGCAGTACTTC; CDR3: CASLQDYTYEQYF
J: TRBJ2-2; size: -; D: -; V: TRBV7-8; DNA: TGTGCCAGCCTGAGGGTGCCCGGGGAGCTGTTTTTT; CDR3: CASLRVPGELFF
J: TRBJ2-7; size: -; D: -; V: TRBV7-6; DNA: TGTGCCAGCAGCTTAAACAGGTTTTACGAGCAGTACTTC; CDR3: CASSLNRFYEQYF
J: TRBJ2-5; size: -; D: TRBD2; V: TRBV4-2; DNA: TGTGCCAGCAGCCAAGTCCTGTGGGCTAGCGGGGAGGGGGAGACCCAGTACTTC; CDR3: CASSQVLWASGEGETQYF
J: TRBJ1-4; size: -; D: TRBD1; V: TRBV7-2; DNA: TGTGCCAGCAGCCTGGGACAGGGCAATGAAAAACTGTTTTTT; CDR3: CASSLGQGNEKLFF
J: TRBJ2-3; size: few; D: -; V: TRBV6-4; DNA: TGTGCCAGCAGTGAAGGGGGAGCAGCAGATACGCAGTATTTT; CDR3: CASSEGGAADTQYF
J: TRBJ2-5; size: -; D: TRBD2; V: TRBV27; DNA: TGTGCCAGCAGTTTCCTCAAAACTAGCGGGGGGGCAGAAGAGACCCAGTACTTC; CDR3: CASSFLKTSGGAEETQYF
J: TRBJ2-2; size: once; D: TRBD2; V: TRBV7-9; DNA: TGTGCCAGCAGCCGAGGGACTAGTCCCGGGGAGCTGTTTTTT; CDR3: CASSRGTSPGELFF
J: TRBJ1-4; size: once; D: -; V: TRBV29-1; DNA: TGCAGCGTTGAAGATCTTAACAGGGCAAATGAAAAACTGTTTTTT; CDR3: CSVEDLNRANEKLFF
J: TRBJ1-1; size: -; D: -; V: TRBV13; DNA: TGTGCCAGCAGGTGGGCCGCTGAAGCTTTCTTT; CDR3: CASRWAAEAFF
J: TRBJ2-3; size: -; D: TRBD2; V: TRBV9; DNA: TGTGCCAGCAGCGGGACTAGCGGGGTTAGCACAGATACGCAGTATTTT; CDR3: CASSGTSGVSTDTQYF
J: TRBJ1-1; size: -; D: -; V: TRBV9; DNA: TGTGCCAGCAGCGTAGTAACAGGGATGAACACTGAAGCTTTCTTT; CDR3: CASSVVTGMNTEAFF
J: TRBJ2-2; size: few; D: -; V: TRBV19; DNA: TGTGCCAGTAGTATAGACAGTCTGCACACCGGGGAGCTGTTTTTT; CDR3: CASSIDSLHTGELFF
J: TRBJ2-1; size: -; D: TRBD2; V: TRBV27; DNA: TGTGCCAGCAGTTTATTTCCTAGCGGGAGAAATGAGCAGTTCTTC; CDR3: CASSLFPSGRNEQFF
J: TRBJ2-3; size: -; D: -; V: TRBV5-1; DNA: TGCGCCAGCAGCTTGGGGACAACTAGCACAGATACGCAGTATTTT; CDR3: CASSLGTTSTDTQYF
J: TRBJ2-3; size: -; D: TRBD2; V: TRBV7-3; DNA: TGTGCCAGCAGCTTAGCGGGAGGTTTCACAGATACGCAGTATTTT; CDR3: CASSLAGGFTDTQYF
J: TRBJ1-1; size: -; D: TRBD1; V: TRBV6-5; DNA: TGTGCCAGCAGAGAGGGGGCTCTGACCCACACTGAAGCTTTCTTT; CDR3: CASREGALTHTEAFF
J: TRBJ1-1; size: -; D: -; V: TRBV6-5; DNA: TGTGCCAGCAGTCGGGGTCGGGGGGGAAATACTGAAGCTTTCTTT; CDR3: CASSRGRGGNTEAFF
J: TRBJ1-1; size: -; D: -; V: TRBV6-6; DNA: TGTGCCAGCAGTGGAGGCGGCATGGGCACTGAAGCTTTCTTT; CDR3: CASSGGGMGTEAFF
J: TRBJ2-3; size: -; D: TRBD2; V: TRBV5-1; DNA: TGCGCCAGCAGCTTTAGCGGGAGAGGCACAGATACGCAGTATTTT; CDR3: CASSFSGRGTDTQYF
J: TRBJ1-2; size: -; D: TRBD1; V: TRBV7-9; DNA: TGTGCCAGCAGCTTAAGGGACAGGGGAGAATATGGCTACACCTTC; CDR3: CASSLRDRGEYGYTF
J: TRBJ2-7; size: -; D: -; V: TRBV6-5; DNA: TGTGCCAGCAGTTACGGGCCAAGCCCAGGTTTCTACGAGCAGTACTTC; CDR3: CASSYGPSPGFYEQYF
J: TRBJ1-2; size: -; D: -; V: TRBV5-4; DNA: TGTGCCAGCAGCACCCCCCCCCACGAGGGTGGCTACACCTTC; CDR3: CASSTPPHEGGYTF
J: TRBJ2-3; size: few; D: TRBD2; V: TRBV28; DNA: TGTGCCAGCAGTTTAGGAGTGACTAGCGGGGGGGAAGATACGCAGTATTTT; CDR3: CASSLGVTSGGEDTQYF
J: TRBJ2-1; size: -; D: -; V: TRBV19; DNA: TGTGCCAGTTCCCAATACAATGAGCAGTTCTTC; CDR3: CASSQYNEQFF
J: TRBJ1-2; size: -; D: TRBD1; V: TRBV5-1; DNA: TGCGCCAGCAGCTCCTGGACAGGGCCTAACTATGGCTACACCTTC; CDR3: CASSSWTGPNYGYTF
J: TRBJ2-3; size: -; D: TRBD1; V: TRBV4-2; DNA: TGTGCCAGCAGCCAAGAGTACTGGACAGGGGGGAGCACAGATACGCAGTATTTT; CDR3: CASSQEYWTGGSTDTQYF
J: TRBJ2-3; size: few; D: TRBD2; V: TRBV6-5; DNA: TGTGCCAGCAGAGAATGGCGGGAGGGCACAGATACGCAGTATTTT; CDR3: CASREWREGTDTQYF
J: TRBJ2-5; size: once; D: -; V: TRBV19; DNA: TGTGCCAGTAGCTTCGTGGCCCAAGAGACCCAGTACTTC; CDR3: CASSFVAQETQYF
J: TRBJ2-1; size: -; D: TRBD1; V: TRBV5-1; DNA: TGCGCCAGCAGCTGGACAGGGAATGAGCAGTTCTTC; CDR3: CASSWTGNEQFF